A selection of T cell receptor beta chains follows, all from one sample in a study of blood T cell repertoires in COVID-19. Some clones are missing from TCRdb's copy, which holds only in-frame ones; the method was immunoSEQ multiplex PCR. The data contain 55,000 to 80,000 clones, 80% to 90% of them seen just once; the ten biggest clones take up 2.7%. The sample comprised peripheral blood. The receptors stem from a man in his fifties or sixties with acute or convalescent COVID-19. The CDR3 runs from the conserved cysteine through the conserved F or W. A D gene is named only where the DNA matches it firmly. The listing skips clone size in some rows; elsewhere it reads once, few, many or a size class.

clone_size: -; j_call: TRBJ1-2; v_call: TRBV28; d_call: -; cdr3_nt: TGTGCCAGCAGTTTAAGGGGTTCCTATGGCTACACCTTC; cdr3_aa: CASSLRGSYGYTF
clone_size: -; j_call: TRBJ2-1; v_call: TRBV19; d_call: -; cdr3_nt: TGTGCCAGTAGTATTCTCCCTAGCGTGAATGCCTACAATGAGCAGTTCTTC; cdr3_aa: CASSILPSVNAYNEQFF
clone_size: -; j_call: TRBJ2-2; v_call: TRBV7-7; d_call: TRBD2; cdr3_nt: TGTGCCAGCAGCCTCGCTCTGGGGGGGACCGGGGAGCTGTTTTTT; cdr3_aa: CASSLALGGTGELFF
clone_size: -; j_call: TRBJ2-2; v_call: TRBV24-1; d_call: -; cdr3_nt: TGTGCCACCAGTGATCCCGCCGGAGGGGACACCGGGGAGCTGTTTTTT; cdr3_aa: CATSDPAGGDTGELFF
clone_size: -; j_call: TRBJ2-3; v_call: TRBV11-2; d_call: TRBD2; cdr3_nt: TGTGCCAGCAGCTCCCCCACGGGAGGTCTGGATACGCAGTATTTT; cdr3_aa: CASSSPTGGLDTQYF
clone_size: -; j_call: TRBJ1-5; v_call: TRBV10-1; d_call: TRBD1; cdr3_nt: TGCGCCAGCAGTGAAGGTGCAGGGGGCAAGGGTTTGAATCAGCCCCAGCATTTT; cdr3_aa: CASSEGAGGKGLNQPQHF
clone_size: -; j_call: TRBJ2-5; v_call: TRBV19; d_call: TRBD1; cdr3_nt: TGTGCCAGTAGTATAGGGGGACAGGGGCGAGAAGAGACCCAGTACTTC; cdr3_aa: CASSIGGQGREETQYF
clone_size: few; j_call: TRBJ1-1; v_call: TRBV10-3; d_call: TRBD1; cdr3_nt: TGTGCCATCAGGAACGCGAGGGGGCGGGACACTGAAGCTTTCTTT; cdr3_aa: CAIRNARGRDTEAFF
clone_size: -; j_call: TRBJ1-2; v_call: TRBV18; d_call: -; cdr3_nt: TGTGCCAGCTCACCGTTACAAGGCGGGGACTATGGCTACACCTTC; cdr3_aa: CASSPLQGGDYGYTF
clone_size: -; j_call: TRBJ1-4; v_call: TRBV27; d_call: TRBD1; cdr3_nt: TGTGCCAGCAGTCAAGGACAGGGTGGAGGAAAACTGTTTTTT; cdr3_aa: CASSQGQGGGKLFF
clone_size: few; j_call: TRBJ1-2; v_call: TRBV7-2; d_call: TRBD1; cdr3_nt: TGTGCCAGCAGTACCAGACAGGGGAACTATGGCTACACCTTC; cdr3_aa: CASSTRQGNYGYTF
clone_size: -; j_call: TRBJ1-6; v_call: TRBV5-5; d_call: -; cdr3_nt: TGTGCCAGCAGCTTCGGCCCAGGACAGAAGAATTCACCCCTCCACTTT; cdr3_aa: CASSFGPGQKNSPLHF
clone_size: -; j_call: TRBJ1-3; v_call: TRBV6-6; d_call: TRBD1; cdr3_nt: TGTGCCAGCAGTCTAACCGGGACAGCCAAGGATGGAAACACCATATATTTT; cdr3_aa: CASSLTGTAKDGNTIYF
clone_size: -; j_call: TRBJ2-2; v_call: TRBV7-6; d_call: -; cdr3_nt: TGTGCCAGCAGCCCGAGGGGAGGGAACACCGGGGAGCTGTTTTTT; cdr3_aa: CASSPRGGNTGELFF
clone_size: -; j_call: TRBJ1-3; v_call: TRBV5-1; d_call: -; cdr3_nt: TGCGCCAGCAGCGGCGGGGGTTCTGGAAACACCATATATTTT; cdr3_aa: CASSGGGSGNTIYF
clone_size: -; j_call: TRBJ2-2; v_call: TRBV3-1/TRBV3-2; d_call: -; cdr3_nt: TGTGCCAGCAGCCAAGATTCGACTACCGGGGAGCTGTTTTTT; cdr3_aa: CASSQDSTTGELFF
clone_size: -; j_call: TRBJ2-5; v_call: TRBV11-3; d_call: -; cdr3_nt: TGTGCCAGCAGCTCCCCGGACGGCGGGTGGGGAGAGACCCAGTACTTC; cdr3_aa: CASSSPDGGWGETQYF
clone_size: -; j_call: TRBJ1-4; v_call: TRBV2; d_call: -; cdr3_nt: TGTGCCAGCAGTGACAGGATGAATGAAAAACTGTTTTTT; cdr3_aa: CASSDRMNEKLFF
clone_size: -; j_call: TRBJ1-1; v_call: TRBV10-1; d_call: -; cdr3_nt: TGCGCCAGCGGTGGGACTGAGACTGAAGCTTTCTTT; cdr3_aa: CASGGTETEAFF
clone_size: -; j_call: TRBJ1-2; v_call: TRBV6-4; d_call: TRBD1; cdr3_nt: TGTGCCAGAATTAAACAGGACAGGTCCTATGGCTACACCTTC; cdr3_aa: CARIKQDRSYGYTF
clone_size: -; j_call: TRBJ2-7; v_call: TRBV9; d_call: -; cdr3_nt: TGTGCCAGCAGCGTCAACCAAAAGACAGGAACCTACGAGCAGTACTTC; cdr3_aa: CASSVNQKTGTYEQYF
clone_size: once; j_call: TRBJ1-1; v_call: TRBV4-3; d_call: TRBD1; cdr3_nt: TGCGCCAGCAGACCGGAAACAGGGGTCACTGAAGCTTTCTTT; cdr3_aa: CASRPETGVTEAFF
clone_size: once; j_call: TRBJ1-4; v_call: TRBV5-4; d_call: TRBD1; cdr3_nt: TGTGCCAGCAGCAGGGACAGGGCACATGAAAAACTGTTTTTT; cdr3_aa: CASSRDRAHEKLFF
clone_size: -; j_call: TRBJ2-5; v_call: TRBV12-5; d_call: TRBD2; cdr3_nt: TGTGCTAGTGGTTTGTCCCGGACTAGCGGGATTTCCACTGCCGAACTGCAAGAGACCCAGTACTTC; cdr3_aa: CASGLSRTSGISTAELQETQYF
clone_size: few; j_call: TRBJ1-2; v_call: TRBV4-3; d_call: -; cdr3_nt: TGCGCCAGCAGCCAAGATTGGCCAACCTATGGCTACACCTTC; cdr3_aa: CASSQDWPTYGYTF
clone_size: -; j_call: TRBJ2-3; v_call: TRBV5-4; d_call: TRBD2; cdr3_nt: TGTGCCAGCAGCCACGGACTAGCGGGAGGGGGTAGCACAGATACGCAGTATTTT; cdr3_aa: CASSHGLAGGGSTDTQYF
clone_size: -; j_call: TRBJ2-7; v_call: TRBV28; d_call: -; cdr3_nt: TGTGCCAGCAGTCCTACAGACGACCCATCCTACGAGCAGTACTTC; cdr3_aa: CASSPTDDPSYEQYF
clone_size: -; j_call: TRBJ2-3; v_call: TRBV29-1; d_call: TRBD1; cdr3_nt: TGCAGCGTTGGTAGGATGGGGACAGGTAGCACAGATACGCAGTATTTT; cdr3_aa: CSVGRMGTGSTDTQYF
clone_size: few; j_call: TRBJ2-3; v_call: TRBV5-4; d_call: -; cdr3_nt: TGTGCCAGCAGCTTGGCCAGGGATGCGGCAGATACGCAGTATTTT; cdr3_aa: CASSLARDAADTQYF
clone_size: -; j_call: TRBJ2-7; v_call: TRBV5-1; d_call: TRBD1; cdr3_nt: TGCGCCAGCAGCTTGGCTGTGGGACAGGGCGGCGAGCAGTACTTC; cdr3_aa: CASSLAVGQGGEQYF
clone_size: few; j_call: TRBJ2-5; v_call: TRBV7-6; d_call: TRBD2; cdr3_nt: TGTGCCAGCAGCGCCCGGACTAGCGGGATATTTCGAGAGACCCAGTACTTC; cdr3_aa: CASSARTSGIFRETQYF
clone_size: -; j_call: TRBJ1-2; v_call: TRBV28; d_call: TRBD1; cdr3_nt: TGTGCCAGCAGTCCACCCCTGGGACAGGGGCACTATGGCTACACCTTC; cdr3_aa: CASSPPLGQGHYGYTF
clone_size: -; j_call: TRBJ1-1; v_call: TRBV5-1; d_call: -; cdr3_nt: TGCGCCAGCAGCAAGACAGCACCCACTGAAGCTTTCTTT; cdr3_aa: CASSKTAPTEAFF
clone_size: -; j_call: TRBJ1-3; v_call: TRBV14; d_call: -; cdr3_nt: TGTGCCAGCAGCCAAGGCGAAGCATCGACAGGTCTCTCTGGAAACACCATATATTTT; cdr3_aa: CASSQGEASTGLSGNTIYF
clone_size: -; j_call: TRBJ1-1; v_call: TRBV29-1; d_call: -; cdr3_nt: TGCAGCGTCCACCCGAGTTTATCGAACACTGAAGCTTTCTTT; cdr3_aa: CSVHPSLSNTEAFF
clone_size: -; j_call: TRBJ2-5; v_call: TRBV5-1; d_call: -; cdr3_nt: TGCGCCAGCTATCCTGGAGGGGGCGGGCAGACCCAGTACTTC; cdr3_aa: CASYPGGGGQTQYF
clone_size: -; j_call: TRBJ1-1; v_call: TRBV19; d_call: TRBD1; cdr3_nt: TGTGCCAGTAGTATAACAGGGGGCGGGAACACTGAAGCTTTCTTT; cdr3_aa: CASSITGGGNTEAFF
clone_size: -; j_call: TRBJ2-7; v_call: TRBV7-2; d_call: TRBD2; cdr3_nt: TGTGCCAGCAGCTTATCGTTGACTAGCGGCTCCTACGAGCAGTACTTC; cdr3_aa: CASSLSLTSGSYEQYF
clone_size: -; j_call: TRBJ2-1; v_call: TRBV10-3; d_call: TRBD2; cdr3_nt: TGTGCCATCAGTAAGGGACTAGCGGGAGGGCCCTCCTACAATGAGCAGTTCTTC; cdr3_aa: CAISKGLAGGPSYNEQFF
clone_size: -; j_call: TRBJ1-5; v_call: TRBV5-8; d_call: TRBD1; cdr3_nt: TGTGCCAGCAGCCCGGGACAGAAGAATCATCAGCCCCAGCATTTT; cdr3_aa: CASSPGQKNHQPQHF
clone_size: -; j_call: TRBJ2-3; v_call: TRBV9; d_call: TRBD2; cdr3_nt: TGTGCCAGCGCAGGATGGGCTAGCGGGGACCCCAGGAATACGCAGTATTTT; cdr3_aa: CASAGWASGDPRNTQYF
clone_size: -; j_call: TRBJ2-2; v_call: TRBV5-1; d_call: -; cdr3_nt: TGCGCCAGCAGCTTGGAGGGGTCCGGGGAGCTGTTTTTT; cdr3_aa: CASSLEGSGELFF
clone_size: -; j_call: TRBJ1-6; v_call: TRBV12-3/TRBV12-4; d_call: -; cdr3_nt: TGTGCCAGCAGTTTAGAAACGGGTTCACCCCTCCACTTT; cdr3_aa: CASSLETGSPLHF
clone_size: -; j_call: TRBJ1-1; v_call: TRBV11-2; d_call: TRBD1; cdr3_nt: TGTGCCAGCAGCTTTCGACAGGGATGGGACACTGAAGCTTTCTTT; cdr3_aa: CASSFRQGWDTEAFF
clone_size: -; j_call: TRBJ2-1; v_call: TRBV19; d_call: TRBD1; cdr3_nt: TGTGCCAGTAGTGCTGAAGACAGGGGTCGTTCTCGCAATGAGCAGTTCTTC; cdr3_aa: CASSAEDRGRSRNEQFF
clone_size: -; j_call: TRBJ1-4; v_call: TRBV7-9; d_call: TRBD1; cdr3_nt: TGTGCCAGCAGCTTGGGACAGGGGGGTGAAAAACTGTTTTTT; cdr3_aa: CASSLGQGGEKLFF
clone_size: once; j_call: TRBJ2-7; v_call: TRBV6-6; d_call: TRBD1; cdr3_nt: TGTGCCAGCAGCCTAAACAGGGGTGTTAACGAGCAGTACTTC; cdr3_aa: CASSLNRGVNEQYF
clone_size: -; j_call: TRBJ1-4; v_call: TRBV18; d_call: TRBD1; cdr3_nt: TGTGCCAGCTCACCATACCCCGCGACAGGGGGGGGATTCACAACTAATGAAAAACTGTTTTTT; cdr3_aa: CASSPYPATGGGFTTNEKLFF
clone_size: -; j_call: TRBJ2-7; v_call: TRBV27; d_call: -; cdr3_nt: TGTGCCAGCAGTTTATCTAGGGGGTTTGACGAGCAGTACTTC; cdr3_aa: CASSLSRGFDEQYF
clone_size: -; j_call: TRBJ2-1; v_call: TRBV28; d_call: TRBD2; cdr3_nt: TGTGCCAGCAGTTCCGGGACTAGCGCGATCAATGAGCAGTTCTTC; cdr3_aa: CASSSGTSAINEQFF
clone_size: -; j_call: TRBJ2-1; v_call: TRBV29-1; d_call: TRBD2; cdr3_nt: TGCAGCGTTGAAGGGAAGATGAGCGGGAGCTCCTACAATGAGCAGTTCTTC; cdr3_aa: CSVEGKMSGSSYNEQFF
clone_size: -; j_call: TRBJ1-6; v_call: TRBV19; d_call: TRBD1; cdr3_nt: TGTGCCAGTAGTAACGAGGGACAGGGTACTTCACCCCTCCACTTT; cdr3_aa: CASSNEGQGTSPLHF
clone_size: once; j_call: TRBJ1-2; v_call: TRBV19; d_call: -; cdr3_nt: TGTGCCAGTAGCCGCCGGGGGGGAGGCAACTATGGCTACACCTTC; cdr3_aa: CASSRRGGGNYGYTF
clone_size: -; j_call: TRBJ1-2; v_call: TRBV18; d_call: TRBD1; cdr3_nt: TGTGCCAGCTCATCGGACAGGAATATTCGATGGGGCTACACCTTC; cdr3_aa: CASSSDRNIRWGYTF